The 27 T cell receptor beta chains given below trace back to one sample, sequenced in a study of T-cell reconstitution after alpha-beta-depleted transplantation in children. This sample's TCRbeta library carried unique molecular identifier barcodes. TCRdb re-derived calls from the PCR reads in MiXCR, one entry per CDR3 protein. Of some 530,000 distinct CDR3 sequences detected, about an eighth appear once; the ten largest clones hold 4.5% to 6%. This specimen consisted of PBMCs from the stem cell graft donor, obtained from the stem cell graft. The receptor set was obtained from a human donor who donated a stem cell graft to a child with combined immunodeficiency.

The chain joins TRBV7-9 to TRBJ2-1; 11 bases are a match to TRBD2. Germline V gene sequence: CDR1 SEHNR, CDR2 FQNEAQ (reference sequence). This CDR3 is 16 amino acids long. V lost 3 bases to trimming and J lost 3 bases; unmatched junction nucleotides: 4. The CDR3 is CASSFLAGGGYNEQFF. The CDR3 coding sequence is TGTGCCAGCAGCTTCCTAGCGGGAGGTGGCTACAATGAGCAGTTCTTC.

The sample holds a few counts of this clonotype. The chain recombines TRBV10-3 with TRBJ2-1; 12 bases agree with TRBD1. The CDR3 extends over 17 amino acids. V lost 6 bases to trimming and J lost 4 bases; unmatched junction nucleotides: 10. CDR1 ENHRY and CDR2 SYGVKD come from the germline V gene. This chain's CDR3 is CAIRPGQGAKMYNEQFF. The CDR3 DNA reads TGTGCCATCAGGCCGGGACAGGGGGCGAAGATGTACAATGAGCAGTTCTTC.

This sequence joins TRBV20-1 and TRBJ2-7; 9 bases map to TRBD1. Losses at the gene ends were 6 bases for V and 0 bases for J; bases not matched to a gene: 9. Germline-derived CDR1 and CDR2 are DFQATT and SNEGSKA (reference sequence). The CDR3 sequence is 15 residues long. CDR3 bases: TGCAGTGCGGGGGCCGGGACAGGGAGCTCCTACGAGCAGTACTTC. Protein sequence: CSAGAGTGSSYEQYF.

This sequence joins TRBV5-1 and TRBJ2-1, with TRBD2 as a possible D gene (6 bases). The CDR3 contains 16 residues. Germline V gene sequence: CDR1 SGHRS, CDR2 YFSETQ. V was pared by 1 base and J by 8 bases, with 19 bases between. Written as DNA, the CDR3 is TGCGCCAGCAGCTTGTTAGGTTCGGGAGCTAGCGATGAGCAGTTCTTC. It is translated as CASSLLGSGASDEQFF.

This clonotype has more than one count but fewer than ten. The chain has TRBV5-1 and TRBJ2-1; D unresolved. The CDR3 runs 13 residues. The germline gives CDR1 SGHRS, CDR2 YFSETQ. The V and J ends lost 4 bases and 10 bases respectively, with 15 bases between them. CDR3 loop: CASSGSIFWEQFF. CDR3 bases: TGCGCCAGCAGCGGATCAATCTTTTGGGAGCAGTTCTTC.

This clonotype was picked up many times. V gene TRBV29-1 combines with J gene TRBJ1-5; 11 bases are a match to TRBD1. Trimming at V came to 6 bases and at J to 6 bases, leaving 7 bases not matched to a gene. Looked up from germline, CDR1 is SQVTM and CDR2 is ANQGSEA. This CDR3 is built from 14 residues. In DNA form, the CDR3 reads TGCAGCGTCGGGACAGGGGGAATAGGTCAGCCCCAGCATTTT. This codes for CSVGTGGIGQPQHF. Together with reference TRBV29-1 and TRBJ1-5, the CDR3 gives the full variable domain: SAVISQKPSRDICQRGTSLTIQCQVDSQVTMMFWYRQQPGQSLTLIATANQGSEATYESGFVIDKFPISRPNLTFSTLTVSNMSPEDSSIYLCSVGTGGIGQPQHFGDGTRLSIL.

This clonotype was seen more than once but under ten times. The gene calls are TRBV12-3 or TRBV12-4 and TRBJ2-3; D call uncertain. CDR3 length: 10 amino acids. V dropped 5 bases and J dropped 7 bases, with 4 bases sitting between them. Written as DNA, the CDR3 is TGTGCCAGCAGTGGGTATACGCAGTATTTT. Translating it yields CASSGYTQYF.

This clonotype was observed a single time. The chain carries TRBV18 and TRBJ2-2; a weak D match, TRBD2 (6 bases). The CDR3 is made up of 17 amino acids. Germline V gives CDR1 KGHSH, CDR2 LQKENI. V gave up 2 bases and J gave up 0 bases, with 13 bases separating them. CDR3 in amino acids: CASSPIFSGANTGELFF. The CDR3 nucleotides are TGTGCCAGCTCACCAATTTTTAGCGGCGCGAACACCGGGGAGCTGTTTTTT.

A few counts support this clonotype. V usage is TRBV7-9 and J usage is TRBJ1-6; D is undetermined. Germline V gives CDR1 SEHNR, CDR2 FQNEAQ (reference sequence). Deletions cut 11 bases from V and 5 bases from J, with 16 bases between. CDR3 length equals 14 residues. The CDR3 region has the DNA TGTGCCCACATGAAGCCTGGCGATAATTCACCCCTCCACTTT. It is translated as CAHMKPGDNSPLHF.

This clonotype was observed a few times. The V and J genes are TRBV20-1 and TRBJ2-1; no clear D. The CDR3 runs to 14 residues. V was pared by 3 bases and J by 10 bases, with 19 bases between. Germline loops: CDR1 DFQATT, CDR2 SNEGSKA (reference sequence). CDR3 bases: TGCAGTGCTAGTATCAGATCCACCCCCGGGGAGCAGTTCTTC. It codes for CSASIRSTPGEQFF.

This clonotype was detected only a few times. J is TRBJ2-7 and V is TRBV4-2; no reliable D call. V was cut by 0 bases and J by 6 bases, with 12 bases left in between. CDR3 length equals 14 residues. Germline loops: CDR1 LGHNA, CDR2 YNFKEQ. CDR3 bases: TGTGCCAGCAGCCAAGATGGAGTTTGGATCGAGCAGTACTTC. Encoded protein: CASSQDGVWIEQYF.

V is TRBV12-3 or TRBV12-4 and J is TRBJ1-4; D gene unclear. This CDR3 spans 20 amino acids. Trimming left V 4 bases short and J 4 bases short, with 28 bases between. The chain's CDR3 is CASSSDEPPTEGALNEKLFF. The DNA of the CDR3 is TGTGCCAGCAGTTCCGACGAACCTCCCACGGAGGGAGCCCTTAATGAAAAACTGTTTTTT.

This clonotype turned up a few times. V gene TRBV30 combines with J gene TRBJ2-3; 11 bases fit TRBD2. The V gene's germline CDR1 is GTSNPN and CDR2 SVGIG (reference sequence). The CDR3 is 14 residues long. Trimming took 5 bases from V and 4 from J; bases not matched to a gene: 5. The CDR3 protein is CAWRPGLAADTQYF. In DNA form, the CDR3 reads TGTGCCTGGCGGCCGGGACTAGCGGCAGATACGCAGTATTTT. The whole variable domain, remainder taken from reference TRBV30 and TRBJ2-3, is SQTIHQWPATLVQPVGSPLSLECTVEGTSNPNLYWYRQAAGRGLQLLFYSVGIGQISSEVPQNLSASRPQDRQFILSSKKLLLSDSGFYLCAWRPGLAADTQYFGPGTRLTVL.

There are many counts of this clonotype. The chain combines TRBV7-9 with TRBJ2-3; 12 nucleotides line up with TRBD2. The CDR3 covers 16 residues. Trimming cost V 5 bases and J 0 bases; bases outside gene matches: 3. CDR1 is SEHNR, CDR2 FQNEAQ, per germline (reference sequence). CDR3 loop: CASSLLAGGSTDTQYF. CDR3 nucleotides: TGTGCCAGCAGCCTGCTAGCGGGGGGGAGCACAGATACGCAGTATTTT.

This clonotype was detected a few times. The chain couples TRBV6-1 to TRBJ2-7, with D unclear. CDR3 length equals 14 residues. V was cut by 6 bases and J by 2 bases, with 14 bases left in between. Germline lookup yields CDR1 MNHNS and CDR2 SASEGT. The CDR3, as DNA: TGTGCCAGCAGCTCTTCCAAGGTAGCCTACGAGCAGTACTTC. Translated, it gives CASSSSKVAYEQYF.

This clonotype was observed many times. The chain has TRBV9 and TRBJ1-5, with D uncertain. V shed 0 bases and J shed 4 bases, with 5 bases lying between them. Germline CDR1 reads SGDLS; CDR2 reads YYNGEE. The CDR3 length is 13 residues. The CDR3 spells CASSVVPNQPQHF. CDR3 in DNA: TGTGCCAGCAGCGTAGTCCCTAATCAGCCCCAGCATTTT. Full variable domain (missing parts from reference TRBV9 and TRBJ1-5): DSGVTQTPKHLITATGQRVTLRCSPRSGDLSVYWYQQSLDQGLQFLIQYYNGEERAKGNILERFSAQQFPDLHSELNLSSLELGDSALYFCASSVVPNQPQHFGDGTRLSIL.

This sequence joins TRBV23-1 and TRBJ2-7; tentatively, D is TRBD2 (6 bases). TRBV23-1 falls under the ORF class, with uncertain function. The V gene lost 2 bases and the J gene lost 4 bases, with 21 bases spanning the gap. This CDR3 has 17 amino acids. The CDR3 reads CASSQPGDRRTLYEQYF. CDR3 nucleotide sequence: TGCGCCAGCAGTCAACCGGGGGACCGCCGGACCCTTTACGAGCAGTACTTC.

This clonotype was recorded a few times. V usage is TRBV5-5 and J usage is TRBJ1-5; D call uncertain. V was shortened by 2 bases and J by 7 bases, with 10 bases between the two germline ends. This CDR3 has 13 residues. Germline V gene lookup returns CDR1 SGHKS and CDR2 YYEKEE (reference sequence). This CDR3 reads CASSLGIYQPQHF. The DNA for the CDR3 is TGTGCCAGCAGCTTAGGGATTTACCAGCCCCAGCATTTT.

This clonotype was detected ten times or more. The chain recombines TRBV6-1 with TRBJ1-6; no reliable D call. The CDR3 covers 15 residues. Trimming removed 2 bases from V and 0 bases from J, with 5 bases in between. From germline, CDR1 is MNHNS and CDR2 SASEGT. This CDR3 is CASSEISSYNSPLHF. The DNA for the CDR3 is TGTGCCAGCAGTGAAATCAGCTCCTATAATTCACCCCTCCACTTT.

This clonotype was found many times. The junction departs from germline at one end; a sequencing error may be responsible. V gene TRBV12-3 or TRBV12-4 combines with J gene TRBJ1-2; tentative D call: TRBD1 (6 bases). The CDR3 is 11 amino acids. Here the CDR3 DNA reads TGTGCCAGCGCAGTATGGGGGGGCGCCGAATTC. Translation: CASAVWGGAEF.

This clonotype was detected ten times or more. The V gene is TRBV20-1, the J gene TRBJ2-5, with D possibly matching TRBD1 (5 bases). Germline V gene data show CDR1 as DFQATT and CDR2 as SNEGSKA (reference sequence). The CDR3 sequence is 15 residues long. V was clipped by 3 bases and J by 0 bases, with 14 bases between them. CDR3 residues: CSASRGRPYQETQYF. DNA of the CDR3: TGCAGTGCTAGTAGGGGCAGGCCTTACCAAGAGACCCAGTACTTC.

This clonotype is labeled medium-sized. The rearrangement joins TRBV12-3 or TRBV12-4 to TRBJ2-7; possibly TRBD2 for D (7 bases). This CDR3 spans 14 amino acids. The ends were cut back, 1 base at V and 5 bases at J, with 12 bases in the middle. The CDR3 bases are TGTGCCAGCAGTTTAGGAGGGGGGGCCCACGAGCAGTACTTC. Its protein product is CASSLGGGAHEQYF.

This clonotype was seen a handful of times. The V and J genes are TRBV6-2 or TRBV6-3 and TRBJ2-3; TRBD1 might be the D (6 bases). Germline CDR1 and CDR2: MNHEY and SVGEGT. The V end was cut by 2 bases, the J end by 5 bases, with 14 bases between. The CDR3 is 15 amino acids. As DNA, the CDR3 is TGTGCCAGCAGTTACACCGCTGGGGGCCTAGATACGCAGTATTTT. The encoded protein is CASSYTAGGLDTQYF.

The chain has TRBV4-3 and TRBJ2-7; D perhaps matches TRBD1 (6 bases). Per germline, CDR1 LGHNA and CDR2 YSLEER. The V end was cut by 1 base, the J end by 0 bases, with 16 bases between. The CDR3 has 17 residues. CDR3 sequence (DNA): TGCGCCAGCAGCCAAGGGACAGCCCCGACAAGCTCCTACGAGCAGTACTTC. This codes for CASSQGTAPTSSYEQYF.

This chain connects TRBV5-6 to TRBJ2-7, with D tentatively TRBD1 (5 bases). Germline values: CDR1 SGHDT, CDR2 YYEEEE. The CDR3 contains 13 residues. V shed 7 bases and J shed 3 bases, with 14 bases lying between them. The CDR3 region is CASSRAGIYEQYF. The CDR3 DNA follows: TGTGCCAGCTCCAGGGCAGGGATCTACGAGCAGTACTTC.

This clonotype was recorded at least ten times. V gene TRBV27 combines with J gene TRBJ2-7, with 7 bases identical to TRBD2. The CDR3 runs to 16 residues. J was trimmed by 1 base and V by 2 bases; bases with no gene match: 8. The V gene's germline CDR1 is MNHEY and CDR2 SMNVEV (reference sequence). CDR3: CASSLSGSGPSYEQYF. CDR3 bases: TGTGCCAGCAGTTTAAGCGGTAGCGGGCCATCCTACGAGCAGTACTTC.

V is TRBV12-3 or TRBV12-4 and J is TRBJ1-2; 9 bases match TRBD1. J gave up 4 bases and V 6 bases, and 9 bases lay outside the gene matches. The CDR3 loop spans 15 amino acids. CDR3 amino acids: CASSLGQGRLYGYTF. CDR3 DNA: TGTGCCAGCAGCCTGGGACAGGGAAGGCTCTATGGCTACACCTTC.